This T cell receptor (beta chain) stems from a study of radiotherapy plus CTLA-4 blockade in lung cancer. Study results and limitations: Early blood T cell clone dynamics reportedly forecast response best, with interferon-beta.

Sequenced by immunoSEQ multiplex PCR; TCRdb stores in-frame clones only, minus some. The profile shows some 50,000 clones, more than 65% of them singletons. Details on this clone: Its target is not known.

The CDR3 runs 15 residues. The V gene lost 5 bases and the J gene lost 11 bases, with 22 bases spanning the gap. The V gene's germline CDR1 is MDHEN and CDR2 SYDVKM. The chain couples TRBV28 to TRBJ1-5; D perhaps matches TRBD1 (6 bases). The starting material was peripheral blood, obtained from a patient treated with radiotherapy plus ipilimumab. The sequence derives from a human donor with non-small cell lung cancer who had a partial response to radiotherapy plus ipilimumab. This chain's CDR3 is CASSPLQGPKAAQHF. In DNA, the CDR3 is TGTGCCAGCAGTCCTCTACAGGGACCTAAGGCAGCCCAGCATTTT.